The present TCR beta chain was sequenced within a study of a mutant IDH1 vaccine in newly diagnosed glioma. Overall study context: Patients had received radiotherapy, temozolomide, or both previously, most receiving both.

The CDR3 has 13 amino acids. Germline-derived CDR1 and CDR2 are SGHRS and YFSETQ. V lost 4 bases and J 0 bases, leaving 7 bases between the germline ends. Noted time point: baseline, week 1 (first vaccination visit). Stated treatment: pre-vaccination baseline after standard-of-care therapy. Study outcomes and limitations: No link was apparently found between pseudoprogression and changes in top peripheral T cell clonotypes.

Sequencing was performed with immunoSEQ multiplex PCR; in TCRdb, only in-frame clones are kept and a portion is missing. The sample consists of 55,000 to 70,000 clones, 75% to 85% of them appearing once. Concerning this clone itself: Its antigen is as yet unknown.

Sequences were derived from PBMCs, sampled from a glioma patient treated with radiotherapy, temozolomide or both. This TCR came from a middle-aged man with glioma. This rearrangement joins TRBV5-1 to TRBJ1-1; D unresolved. DNA of the CDR3: TGCGCCAGCAGCACAGAGATGAACACTGAAGCTTTCTTT. Translating gives CASSTEMNTEAFF.